A single TCR beta chain is shown here with its context. This record belongs to a study of blood T cell repertoires in COVID-19. Study-wide context: There were acute and convalescent COVID-19 samples, and they came from the United States, Italy and Spain. PBMCs, B-cell-depleted T cells, or T cells were the source of the cDNA or gDNA that made up the material.

Patients of the Seattle cohort, enrolled during active infection, were followed longitudinally. Per the original methods: Reference gene primers were amplified, and this amplification served to estimate nucleated cell counts. Sequenced by immunoSEQ multiplex PCR; TCRdb stores in-frame clones only, minus some. V and J calls and clone size come straight from that table; D and trimming were deduced from the DNA. The profile covers around 190,000 clones, with less than 90% appearing a single time and around 8% taken by the ten largest. V was pared by 8 bases and J by 8 bases, with 10 bases between. Germline loops: CDR1 SGHTA, CDR2 FQGNSA. The CDR3 runs to 11 residues.

The sample taken for sequencing was peripheral blood. The sequence came from a woman between 65 and 79 years old with COVID-19, enrolled during active disease. The genes are TRBV7-2 and TRBJ2-1; D not resolved. CDR3 sequence reads: CASSLYYEQFF. CDR3 DNA sequence: TGTGCCAGCTCCCTTTACTATGAGCAGTTCTTC.